A selection of T cell receptor beta chains follows, all from one sample in a study of blood T cell repertoires in COVID-19. The assay was immunoSEQ multiplex PCR, and TCRdb's table has in-frame clones only and misses some. The sample includes about 290,000 clones, 85% to 90% of them seen just once. Sequenced material: peripheral blood. The receptor source for this set is a middle-aged man with acute or convalescent COVID-19. Each CDR3 is given with its conserved first and last residue. Fields, in order: CDR3 DNA, CDR3 protein, CDR3 length, J gene, clone size, D gene, V gene. A D gene is named only where the DNA matches it firmly. Where a row states a size, it is once, few, many or the class of an expanded clone; other rows omit it.

CDR3nt: TGTGCCAGCAGCCAAGATGGCCAAGGAGGTCGCTCACCCCTCCACTTT
CDR3aa: CASSQDGQGGRSPLHF
len: 16
j_gene: TRBJ1-6
abundance: NA
d_gene: NA
v_gene: TRBV3-1/TRBV3-2

CDR3nt: TGTGCCAGCAGTTTTGGCCTCACAGGGGCCATCAACCGGGCTTTCTTT
CDR3aa: CASSFGLTGAINRAFF
len: 16
j_gene: TRBJ1-1
abundance: NA
d_gene: TRBD1
v_gene: TRBV27

CDR3nt: TGTGCCAGCGGAGGGTGGGAGACCCAGTACTTC
CDR3aa: CASGGWETQYF
len: 11
j_gene: TRBJ2-5
abundance: NA
d_gene: NA
v_gene: TRBV2

CDR3nt: TGTGCCAGCAGCTCTTCGGGGGGCCCAAATGAGCAGTTCTTC
CDR3aa: CASSSSGGPNEQFF
len: 14
j_gene: TRBJ2-1
abundance: NA
d_gene: NA
v_gene: TRBV7-9

CDR3nt: TGCGCCAGCAGCGGAACAGGGGTCTCCTACGAGCAGTACTTC
CDR3aa: CASSGTGVSYEQYF
len: 14
j_gene: TRBJ2-7
abundance: NA
d_gene: TRBD1
v_gene: TRBV5-1

CDR3nt: TGTGCCACCAGTGATGGGAGCGGGGCGGTGAGTCAGCCCCAGCATTTT
CDR3aa: CATSDGSGAVSQPQHF
len: 16
j_gene: TRBJ1-5
abundance: NA
d_gene: NA
v_gene: TRBV24-1

CDR3nt: TGTGCCAGCAGTAGGGGCAGGTTCACAGATACGCAGTATTTT
CDR3aa: CASSRGRFTDTQYF
len: 14
j_gene: TRBJ2-3
abundance: NA
d_gene: NA
v_gene: TRBV27

CDR3nt: TGTGCCAGCAGCTTAGGTCGGGGGGCGAGGGATACGCAGTATTTT
CDR3aa: CASSLGRGARDTQYF
len: 15
j_gene: TRBJ2-3
abundance: NA
d_gene: NA
v_gene: TRBV11-3

CDR3nt: TGTGCCAGCAGCTCTCCTCGCGGGACAGGGAGGAAAAAGCAGTTCTTC
CDR3aa: CASSSPRGTGRKKQFF
len: 16
j_gene: TRBJ2-1
abundance: NA
d_gene: TRBD1
v_gene: TRBV13

CDR3nt: TGTGCCAGCAGCTACGAGGGCCTCTCTGGAAACACCATATATTTT
CDR3aa: CASSYEGLSGNTIYF
len: 15
j_gene: TRBJ1-3
abundance: once
d_gene: NA
v_gene: TRBV7-2

CDR3nt: TGTGCCAGCTCACGCTTCCGGGATCCATCAACAGATACGCAGTATTTT
CDR3aa: CASSRFRDPSTDTQYF
len: 16
j_gene: TRBJ2-3
abundance: NA
d_gene: NA
v_gene: TRBV18

CDR3nt: TGCGCCAGCAGCCCGGGGGGGAGCCCCTATGGCTACACCTTC
CDR3aa: CASSPGGSPYGYTF
len: 14
j_gene: TRBJ1-2
abundance: NA
d_gene: NA
v_gene: TRBV5-1

CDR3nt: TGTGCCAGCAGTCTGGACAGGGGGACCCAGTACTTC
CDR3aa: CASSLDRGTQYF
len: 12
j_gene: TRBJ2-5
abundance: NA
d_gene: TRBD1
v_gene: TRBV2

CDR3nt: TGTGCCAGCAGCCAAACACTAGCGGGGCGGAGGAATGAGCAGTTCTTC
CDR3aa: CASSQTLAGRRNEQFF
len: 16
j_gene: TRBJ2-1
abundance: NA
d_gene: TRBD2
v_gene: TRBV14

CDR3nt: TGTGCCAGCAGCCACCCCGGAACGGGGACAAACATTTCACCCCTCCACTTT
CDR3aa: CASSHPGTGTNISPLHF
len: 17
j_gene: TRBJ1-6
abundance: NA
d_gene: NA
v_gene: TRBV4-2

CDR3nt: TGTGCTAGTGGTCCACCTAGCGGGGAGACTAACTATGGCTACACCTTC
CDR3aa: CASGPPSGETNYGYTF
len: 16
j_gene: TRBJ1-2
abundance: NA
d_gene: NA
v_gene: TRBV12-5

CDR3nt: TGTGCTAGTGGTTTGTTAGGACTAGCGGGGGCCCCCTCATCCTACAATGAGCAGTTCTTC
CDR3aa: CASGLLGLAGAPSSYNEQFF
len: 20
j_gene: TRBJ2-1
abundance: NA
d_gene: TRBD2
v_gene: TRBV12-5

CDR3nt: TGTGCCAGCAGCTTAGCGTTTAGCGGGGGTGGAGATACGCAGTATTTT
CDR3aa: CASSLAFSGGGDTQYF
len: 16
j_gene: TRBJ2-3
abundance: NA
d_gene: TRBD2
v_gene: TRBV7-2

CDR3nt: TGTGCCAGCAGCCACTCCGGGATCGGCGCCTACGAGCAGTACTTC
CDR3aa: CASSHSGIGAYEQYF
len: 15
j_gene: TRBJ2-7
abundance: NA
d_gene: NA
v_gene: TRBV2

CDR3nt: TGTGCCAGCAGTGAACTTCGGACTTCCTATAGCAATCAGCCCCAGCATTTT
CDR3aa: CASSELRTSYSNQPQHF
len: 17
j_gene: TRBJ1-5
abundance: once
d_gene: NA
v_gene: TRBV6-1

CDR3nt: TGTGCCAGCAGCTTGGGCTTTAACACCGGGGAGCTGTTTTTT
CDR3aa: CASSLGFNTGELFF
len: 14
j_gene: TRBJ2-2
abundance: once
d_gene: NA
v_gene: TRBV7-2

CDR3nt: TGTGCCAGCAGCCAAGCAAGAGGGGGTGCACCCCTCCACTTT
CDR3aa: CASSQARGGAPLHF
len: 14
j_gene: TRBJ1-6
abundance: once
d_gene: NA
v_gene: TRBV14

CDR3nt: TGTGCCAGCAGGCAGACTGAGAACTATGGCTACACCTTC
CDR3aa: CASRQTENYGYTF
len: 13
j_gene: TRBJ1-2
abundance: NA
d_gene: NA
v_gene: TRBV12-3/TRBV12-4

CDR3nt: TGTGCCAGCAGCGTTTCTCAGGGATCTCCACCCCTCCACTTT
CDR3aa: CASSVSQGSPPLHF
len: 14
j_gene: TRBJ1-6
abundance: NA
d_gene: NA
v_gene: TRBV9

CDR3nt: TGTGCCTGGAGTGTACGGGGTGAAGCTTTCTTT
CDR3aa: CAWSVRGEAFF
len: 11
j_gene: TRBJ1-1
abundance: NA
d_gene: NA
v_gene: TRBV30

CDR3nt: TGCAGCGTCGGGGACAGTTTTGGCTACACCTTC
CDR3aa: CSVGDSFGYTF
len: 11
j_gene: TRBJ1-2
abundance: NA
d_gene: TRBD1
v_gene: TRBV29-1

CDR3nt: TGTGCCAGCAGCTCTGGGACAGGGGGATCGACCGGGGAGCTGTTTTTT
CDR3aa: CASSSGTGGSTGELFF
len: 16
j_gene: TRBJ2-2
abundance: NA
d_gene: TRBD1
v_gene: TRBV5-6

CDR3nt: TGTGCCACCTCCGAGGGTGAAAAACTGTTTTTT
CDR3aa: CATSEGEKLFF
len: 11
j_gene: TRBJ1-4
abundance: NA
d_gene: NA
v_gene: TRBV24-1

CDR3nt: TGTGCCAGTAGTGTCCTCTCAGGGAACGAGCAGTACTTC
CDR3aa: CASSVLSGNEQYF
len: 13
j_gene: TRBJ2-7
abundance: NA
d_gene: NA
v_gene: TRBV19

CDR3nt: TGCAGTGTTCGGTTTACAGAGACCCAGTACTTC
CDR3aa: CSVRFTETQYF
len: 11
j_gene: TRBJ2-5
abundance: NA
d_gene: NA
v_gene: TRBV20-1

CDR3nt: TGTGCCAGCAGTGCGACAGCTTACGAGCAGTACTTC
CDR3aa: CASSATAYEQYF
len: 12
j_gene: TRBJ2-7
abundance: NA
d_gene: NA
v_gene: TRBV12-3/TRBV12-4

CDR3nt: TGCGCCAGCAGCCTGAGGAGTGACGGGGAGCTGTTTTTT
CDR3aa: CASSLRSDGELFF
len: 13
j_gene: TRBJ2-2
abundance: NA
d_gene: NA
v_gene: TRBV5-1

CDR3nt: TGTGCCAGCAAGGCAGGGGGCAATCAGCCCCAGCATTTT
CDR3aa: CASKAGGNQPQHF
len: 13
j_gene: TRBJ1-5
abundance: NA
d_gene: NA
v_gene: TRBV6-5

CDR3nt: TGTGCCAGCAGCGAGGGGATAGCGGGTCAGCCCCAGCATTTT
CDR3aa: CASSEGIAGQPQHF
len: 14
j_gene: TRBJ1-5
abundance: few
d_gene: NA
v_gene: TRBV5-4

CDR3nt: TGTGCCAGCAGCTTGGGGGGGACAGTCTCCTACGAGCAGTACTTC
CDR3aa: CASSLGGTVSYEQYF
len: 15
j_gene: TRBJ2-7
abundance: NA
d_gene: TRBD1
v_gene: TRBV5-6

CDR3nt: TGCGCCAGCAGCTTGGGGACTAGCGGGGGACTCACAGATACGCAGTATTTT
CDR3aa: CASSLGTSGGLTDTQYF
len: 17
j_gene: TRBJ2-3
abundance: NA
d_gene: TRBD2
v_gene: TRBV5-1

CDR3nt: TGTGCCAGCAGCCGACGGGGAGAGGGCAGAGATACGCAGTATTTT
CDR3aa: CASSRRGEGRDTQYF
len: 15
j_gene: TRBJ2-3
abundance: NA
d_gene: NA
v_gene: TRBV5-4

CDR3nt: TGTGCCAGCAGCTTAGCAAGGGAGGGAGCTTTCTTT
CDR3aa: CASSLAREGAFF
len: 12
j_gene: TRBJ1-1
abundance: NA
d_gene: NA
v_gene: TRBV7-8

CDR3nt: TGTGCCAGCAGCTTAACGAGCTCCTACAATGAGCAGTTCTTC
CDR3aa: CASSLTSSYNEQFF
len: 14
j_gene: TRBJ2-1
abundance: NA
d_gene: NA
v_gene: TRBV5-4

CDR3nt: TGTGCCAGCCTCCAGGGGAACACCGGGGAGCTGTTTTTT
CDR3aa: CASLQGNTGELFF
len: 13
j_gene: TRBJ2-2
abundance: NA
d_gene: NA
v_gene: TRBV12-3/TRBV12-4

CDR3nt: TGTGCCAGCGACACAGGTGCTGGCGGCTACACCTTC
CDR3aa: CASDTGAGGYTF
len: 12
j_gene: TRBJ1-2
abundance: few
d_gene: NA
v_gene: TRBV27

CDR3nt: TGTGCCAGCAGCGCCGGACAGGGAGGGTACAATGAGCAGTTCTTC
CDR3aa: CASSAGQGGYNEQFF
len: 15
j_gene: TRBJ2-1
abundance: NA
d_gene: NA
v_gene: TRBV9

CDR3nt: TGTGCCAGCAGTTTGGGCCCTGGGGCCAACGTCCTGACTTTC
CDR3aa: CASSLGPGANVLTF
len: 14
j_gene: TRBJ2-6
abundance: NA
d_gene: NA
v_gene: TRBV11-3

CDR3nt: TGTGCCACCAAATACAGGGTTGATGAAAAACTGTTTTTT
CDR3aa: CATKYRVDEKLFF
len: 13
j_gene: TRBJ1-4
abundance: NA
d_gene: NA
v_gene: TRBV6-5

CDR3nt: TGCAGCGTTGCGTCGCTCACAGCCTCTTTAGGAGCTTTCTTT
CDR3aa: CSVASLTASLGAFF
len: 14
j_gene: TRBJ1-1
abundance: once
d_gene: NA
v_gene: TRBV29-1

CDR3nt: TGCGCCAGCAGCCCCCTGGGGGGACAGAGCACTGAAGCTTTCTTT
CDR3aa: CASSPLGGQSTEAFF
len: 15
j_gene: TRBJ1-1
abundance: NA
d_gene: TRBD1
v_gene: TRBV5-1

CDR3nt: TGTGCCAGCAGTTACCCACGGACAGGGGGAGACACCGGGGAGCTGTTTTTT
CDR3aa: CASSYPRTGGDTGELFF
len: 17
j_gene: TRBJ2-2
abundance: NA
d_gene: TRBD1
v_gene: TRBV6-2/TRBV6-3

CDR3nt: TGTGCCAGCAGTTTAACAGGGTCTGACGAAAAACTGTTTTTT
CDR3aa: CASSLTGSDEKLFF
len: 14
j_gene: TRBJ1-4
abundance: NA
d_gene: NA
v_gene: TRBV6-5

CDR3nt: TGTGCCAGCAGCTTAGGGCCGCCGAACTCTGGAAACACCATATATTTT
CDR3aa: CASSLGPPNSGNTIYF
len: 16
j_gene: TRBJ1-3
abundance: NA
d_gene: NA
v_gene: TRBV7-6

CDR3nt: TGTGCCAGCTCCCTCGTCCCGAACACCGGGGAGCTGTTTTTT
CDR3aa: CASSLVPNTGELFF
len: 14
j_gene: TRBJ2-2
abundance: once
d_gene: NA
v_gene: TRBV6-4